This T cell receptor beta chain emerged from a study of post-analysis software for immune sequencing data. Across the whole study: Recorded disease courses covered relapsing-remitting, secondary progressive and progressive-relapsing multiple sclerosis. Some patients had no subtype annotation.

Study-level findings and limits: Batch-matched samples strongly co-clustered by F measure. Patients used about 5 TRBV segments, including TRBV5-6, TRBV5-1 and TRBV20-1, more often than controls.

The TCR beta cDNA libraries carried unique molecular identifiers. TCRdb reanalysed the PCR reads using MiXCR and keeps one entry per CDR3 protein. Of some 800,000 distinct CDR3 sequences in the sample, about half are singletons; the top ten hold roughly 5.2%. The V gene end was trimmed by 0 bases and the J gene end by 4 bases; junction bases not matched to a gene: 14. This CDR3 spans 17 amino acids. Germline V lookup: CDR1 DFQATT, CDR2 SNEGSKA (reference sequence). In its sample, this clonotype was seen many times. What it binds is not known. This sequence originates from a girl between 10 and 17 years old with multiple sclerosis. This chain uses TRBV20-1 with TRBJ2-5, with 7 positions matching TRBD2. Material for sequencing was blood. The CDR3 sequence is CSARDRDRAPGGETQYF. CDR3 coding DNA: TGCAGTGCTAGAGATCGAGATCGGGCCCCGGGGGGAGAGACCCAGTACTTC.